Listed below are T cell receptor beta chains from one sample, sequenced in a study of blood T cell repertoires in COVID-19. Using immunoSEQ multiplex PCR, the repertoire was profiled, and TCRdb retains in-frame clones only, with some absent. The repertoire holds about 240,000 clones, with around nine tenths as singletons. Sequences were obtained from PBMCs or T cells enriched from blood (not recorded which). The source is a woman aged 25 to 45 who had recovered from COVID-19. Both conserved end residues are part of each CDR3. The D gene is left open where the match is weak.

j_gene	d_gene	v_gene	CDR3nt	CDR3aa
TRBJ1-1	.	TRBV7-2	TGTGCCAGCAGTCCCCACGCAGGGGACACTGAAGCTTTCTTT	CASSPHAGDTEAFF
TRBJ1-1	TRBD1	TRBV13	TGTGCCAGCAGCAGACAGGGCTATTTGGTTAACACTGAAGCTTTCTTT	CASSRQGYLVNTEAFF
TRBJ2-1	TRBD1	TRBV24-1	TGTGCCACCAGTGATTTCGGAGTCGGACAGGGGCACAATGAGCAGTTCTTC	CATSDFGVGQGHNEQFF
TRBJ1-1	.	TRBV11-2	TGTGCCAGCAGCGACCTTAATCTGAGGGCGCGGGTGGCTGAAGCTTTCTTT	CASSDLNLRARVAEAFF
TRBJ1-2	.	TRBV2	TGTGCCAGCAGTACCTACCTCCCTCTACAGGATAACTATGGCTACACCTTC	CASSTYLPLQDNYGYTF
TRBJ2-5	.	TRBV7-9	TGTGCCAGCAGCAAGGGGGGGACGGAGACCCAGTACTTC	CASSKGGTETQYF
TRBJ1-1	TRBD1	TRBV18	TGTGCCAGCTCAGGTCCGACAGGGGCTAAAGGAACTGAAGCTTTCTTT	CASSGPTGAKGTEAFF
TRBJ1-1	TRBD1	TRBV3-1/TRBV3-2	TGTGCCAGCACTGGGGACAGGGTGACTGAAGCTTTCTTT	CASTGDRVTEAFF
TRBJ1-1	.	TRBV18	TGTGCCAGCTCACCTCTCCGCATTCTCAGAATCAACAAGACAGAGATGAACACTGAAGCTTTCTTT	CASSPLRILRINKTEMNTEAFF
TRBJ2-1	TRBD2	TRBV6-2/TRBV6-3	TGTGCCAGCAGTTACTCCCTGGGGGGGACTAACTACAATGAGCAGTTCTTC	CASSYSLGGTNYNEQFF
TRBJ2-7	TRBD1	TRBV5-8	TGTGCCAGCAGCTTGGTCAGGGGGCGCGCTTACGAGCAGTACTTC	CASSLVRGRAYEQYF
TRBJ1-5	TRBD1	TRBV27	TGTGCCAGCAGTTTCGGGCAGGGGGGCCAGCCCCAGCATTTT	CASSFGQGGQPQHF
TRBJ2-7	TRBD1	TRBV5-1	TGCGCCAGCAGCTTGGAGGGGACAGGGGGTAACGAGCAGTACTTC	CASSLEGTGGNEQYF
TRBJ1-1	TRBD1	TRBV29-1	TGCAGCGCCCAGGGGGATGTCACTGAAGCTTTCTTT	CSAQGDVTEAFF
TRBJ1-2	.	TRBV3-1/TRBV3-2	TGTGCCAGCAGCCAAGGTCATGGGGGGTGGGTAGGCGGCTACACCTTC	CASSQGHGGWVGGYTF
TRBJ1-1	.	TRBV7-2	TGTGCCAGCAGCTTACTCAGGTCACGGCCTGAAGCTTTCTTT	CASSLLRSRPEAFF